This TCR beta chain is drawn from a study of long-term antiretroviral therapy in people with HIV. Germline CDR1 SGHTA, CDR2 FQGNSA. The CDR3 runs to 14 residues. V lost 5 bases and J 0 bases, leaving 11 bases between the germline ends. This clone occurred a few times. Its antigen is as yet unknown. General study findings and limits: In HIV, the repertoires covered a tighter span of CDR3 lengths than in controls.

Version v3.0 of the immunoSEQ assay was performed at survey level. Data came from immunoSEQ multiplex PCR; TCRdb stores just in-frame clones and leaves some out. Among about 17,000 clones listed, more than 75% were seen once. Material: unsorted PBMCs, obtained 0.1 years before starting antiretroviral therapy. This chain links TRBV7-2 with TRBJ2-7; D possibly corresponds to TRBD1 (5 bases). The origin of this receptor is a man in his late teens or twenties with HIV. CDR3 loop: CASSARALSYEQYF. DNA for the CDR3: TGTGCCAGCAGCGCCAGGGCTCTCTCCTACGAGCAGTACTTC. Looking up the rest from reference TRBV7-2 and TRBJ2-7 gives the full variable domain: GAGVSQSPSNKVTEKGKDVELRCDPISGHTALYWYRQSLGQGLEFLIYFQGNSAPDKSGLPSDRFSAERTGGSVSTLTIQRTQQEDSAVYLCASSARALSYEQYFGPGTRLTVT.